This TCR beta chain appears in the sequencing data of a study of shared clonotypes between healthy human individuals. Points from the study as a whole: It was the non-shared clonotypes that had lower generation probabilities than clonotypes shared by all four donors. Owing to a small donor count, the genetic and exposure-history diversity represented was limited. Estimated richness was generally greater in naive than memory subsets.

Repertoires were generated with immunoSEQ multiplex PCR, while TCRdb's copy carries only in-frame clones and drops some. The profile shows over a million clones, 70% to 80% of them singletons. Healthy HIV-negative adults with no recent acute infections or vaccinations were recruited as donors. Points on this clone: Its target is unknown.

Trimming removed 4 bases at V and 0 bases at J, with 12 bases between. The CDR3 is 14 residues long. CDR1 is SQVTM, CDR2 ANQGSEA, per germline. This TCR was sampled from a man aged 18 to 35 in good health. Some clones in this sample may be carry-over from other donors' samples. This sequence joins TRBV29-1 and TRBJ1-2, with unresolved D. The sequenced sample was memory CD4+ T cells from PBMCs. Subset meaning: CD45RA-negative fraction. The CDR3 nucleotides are TGCAGCGTTGGGGTCTCCCGGGCTAACTATGGCTACACCTTC. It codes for CSVGVSRANYGYTF.